This entry features one TCR beta chain sequence. The antigen is undetermined. With 4 bases clipped from V and 0 bases from J, the junction kept 12 bases outside the gene matches. From germline, CDR1 is MGHRA and CDR2 YSYEKL. This CDR3 has 18 residues. The data derive from a study of molecular identifiers for immune sequencing clone quantification. Study conclusions and caveats: Spiked TCR RNA from one Jurkat cell reportedly showed up when mixed among one million naive cells. For highly expanded clones, sizes could be underestimated when identical TCR molecules share a barcode.

Listed TCR primers and previously described methods were used for bulk TCR libraries. Each CDR3 protein gets one entry after TCRdb re-called the PCR reads with MiXCR. The sample yields about 63,000 distinct CDR3 sequences, 19% seen once. The V call is TRBV4-1, the J call TRBJ2-1; 7 nucleotides agree with TRBD2. This TCR was sampled from a human donor in good health. Some libraries in this study had Jurkat cell RNA spiked in. Sequencing input: naive CD8+ T cells from blood, with Jurkat cell RNA spiked in. The subset: FACS-sorted CD8+CD4-CCR7+CD45RA+ naive T cells. The CDR3 region is CASSPREGGGPSYNEQFF. The CDR3 region has the DNA TGCGCCAGCAGCCCCAGGGAGGGTGGCGGGCCCTCCTACAATGAGCAGTTCTTC.